These 30 T cell receptor beta chains were sequenced from one sample in a study of shared clonotypes between healthy human individuals. Libraries were prepared by immunoSEQ multiplex PCR; TCRdb keeps only in-frame clonotypes and omits some of them. The sample has 530,000 or so clones, 60% to 80% seen once. Sequencing was performed on PBMCs. The source of these receptors is a woman between 40 and 50 years old in good health. Some clones in this sample may be carry-over from other donors' samples.

The rearrangement uses TRBV7-2 and TRBJ2-5; 7 bases map to TRBD1. Germline V gene sequence: CDR1 SGHTA, CDR2 FQGNSA. The CDR3 contains 16 residues. The trim removed 0 bases at V and 2 bases at J, leaving 6 bases unmatched. CDR3: CASSLATGLGQETQYF. For the CDR3, the DNA is TGTGCCAGCAGCTTAGCGACAGGGCTGGGGCAAGAGACCCAGTACTTC.

The rearrangement uses TRBV15 and TRBJ2-7, with D unclear. CDR3 length: 13 residues. V was clipped by 5 bases and J by 2 bases, with 10 bases between them. Per the germline V gene, CDR1 is LNHNV and CDR2 is YYDKDF (reference sequence). The CDR3 nucleotides read TGTGCCACCAGCTATCATGGGGCCTACGAGCAGTACTTC. Translated: CATSYHGAYEQYF.

The rearrangement joins TRBV5-1 to TRBJ2-5; no reliable D call. V lost 5 bases and J 2 bases, leaving 10 bases between the germline ends. This CDR3 has 13 residues. Germline V gene data show CDR1 as SGHRS and CDR2 as YFSETQ. The CDR3 DNA is TGCGCCAGCAGTACAGACTGGCAAGAGACCCAGTACTTC. This translates into CASSTDWQETQYF. Combining the CDR3 with reference TRBV5-1 and TRBJ2-5 gives the whole variable domain KAGVTQTPRYLIKTRGQQVTLSCSPISGHRSVSWYQQTPGQGLQFLFEYFSETQRNKGNFPGRFSGRQFSNSRSEMNVSTLELGDSALYLCASSTDWQETQYFGPGTRLLVL.

The CDR3 DNA sequence: TGTGCCAGCAGCTTAGCAGGGGGCTCACCCCTCCACTTT. Protein product: CASSLAGGSPLHF. V and J are TRBV7-6 and TRBJ1-6; 7 bases are shared with TRBD1. CDR1 SGHVS and CDR2 FNYEAQ come from the germline V gene. The V gene end was trimmed by 0 bases and the J gene end by 10 bases; junction bases not matched to a gene: 0. The CDR3 has 13 residues.

The gene calls are TRBV18 and TRBJ1-4, with 9 bases lining up with TRBD1. CDR3 length: 14 amino acids. CDR1 is KGHSH and CDR2 is LQKENI in the germline V gene. Trimming at V came to 6 bases and at J to 6 bases, leaving 5 bases not matched to a gene. The CDR3 DNA reads TGTGCCAGCTCCGAGGACAGGGGCCATGAAAAACTGTTTTTT. Encoded protein: CASSEDRGHEKLFF.

This clone was counted a few times. The chain carries TRBV25-1 and TRBJ2-5; 7 bases fit TRBD1. The J call is doubtful: the DNA matches TRBJ2-7 better. Germline V gene sequence: CDR1 MGHDK, CDR2 SYGVNS. The CDR3 extends over 12 amino acids. CDR3 residues: CASMGQNYEQYF. In nucleotides, the CDR3 is TGTGCCAGCATGGGACAGAACTACGAGCAGTACTTC.

The V call is TRBV6-4, the J call TRBJ2-1, with D tentatively TRBD1 or TRBD2 (5 bases each). Germline-derived CDR1 and CDR2 are MRHNA and SNTAGT. The CDR3 runs to 11 residues. The CDR3: CTRQFYNEQFF. DNA of the CDR3: TGTACTAGACAGTTTTACAATGAGCAGTTCTTC.

The rearrangement joins TRBV29-1 to TRBJ2-7; 9 bases are a match to TRBD2. Germline assignment: CDR1 SQVTM and CDR2 ANQGSEA. CDR3 size: 14 residues. V was clipped by 5 bases and J by 9 bases; unmatched bases: 14. Here the CDR3 DNA reads TGCAGCGTTTCCGAGCTAGCGGGGAGTCGGGGGCAGTACTTC. Encoded protein: CSVSELAGSRGQYF.

The CDR3 DNA follows: TGCGCCAGCAGCTTGGGATCACAGGGAGTATACAATGAGCAGTTCTTC. This sequence encodes CASSLGSQGVYNEQFF. V is TRBV5-1 and J is TRBJ2-1, with D perhaps matching TRBD1 (6 bases). The germline V and J ends were trimmed by 0 bases and 4 bases, with 14 bases remaining between them. This CDR3 is built from 16 residues. In germline, CDR1 is SGHRS, CDR2 YFSETQ. The full variable domain, rest sourced from reference TRBV5-1 and TRBJ2-1, is KAGVTQTPRYLIKTRGQQVTLSCSPISGHRSVSWYQQTPGQGLQFLFEYFSETQRNKGNFPGRFSGRQFSNSRSEMNVSTLELGDSALYLCASSLGSQGVYNEQFFGPGTRLTVL.

The rearrangement uses TRBV4-1 and TRBJ2-7; D perhaps matches TRBD1 (6 bases). Trimming shortened V by 1 base and J by 3 bases, and 13 bases separated the two germline ends. CDR3 length: 15 residues. CDR1 is MGHRA, CDR2 YSYEKL, per germline. In DNA, the CDR3 is TGCGCCAGCAGCCAAGCTCCGGGACAAGGCTACGAGCAGTACTTC. It specifies CASSQAPGQGYEQYF.

This chain uses TRBV18 with TRBJ1-1; 8 bases fit TRBD1. CDR3 length: 15 amino acids. V dropped 3 bases and J dropped 5; count of bases not matched to a gene: 8. CDR1 is KGHSH, CDR2 LQKENI, per germline. Here the CDR3 DNA reads TGTGCCAGCTCACCCTCGACAGGGGAGGGGACTGAAGCTTTCTTT. This gives the protein CASSPSTGEGTEAFF.

This clone was observed many times. The chain is built from TRBV6-1 and TRBJ1-5, with D perhaps TRBD1 (5 bases). Germline CDR1 and CDR2: MNHNS and SASEGT. Trimming removed 2 bases from V and 7 bases from J, with 12 bases in between. The CDR3 has 14 residues. The CDR3 is CASSEMDKWQPQHF. The CDR3 nucleotides are TGTGCCAGCAGTGAAATGGACAAGTGGCAGCCCCAGCATTTT.

V usage is TRBV15 and J usage is TRBJ2-7; 11 nucleotides agree with TRBD2. The germline gives CDR1 LNHNV, CDR2 YYDKDF (reference sequence). V shed 1 base and J 7 bases; nucleotides not matched to a gene: 6. CDR3 length: 15 residues. The CDR3 DNA reads as TGTGCCACCAGCAGAGGGACTAGCGGGTTAAGGGAGCAGTACTTC. Amino acid sequence: CATSRGTSGLREQYF.

The CDR3, as DNA: TGCGCCAGCAGCCAACCCGGACAGGGAAATCAGCCCCAGCATTTT. Its protein product is CASSQPGQGNQPQHF. V usage is TRBV4-1 and J usage is TRBJ1-5; 8 bases match TRBD1. Germline trimming cut 2 bases from V and 4 bases from J; bases unmatched to any gene: 4. The CDR3 is 15 amino acids. Per germline, CDR1 MGHRA and CDR2 YSYEKL.

This rearrangement joins TRBV19 to TRBJ1-5; TRBD1 matches 8 bases. The germline CDR1 and CDR2 sequences are LNHDA and SQIVND (reference sequence). The CDR3 totals 16 residues. V trimming: 3 bases; J trimming: 2 bases; junction bases outside the gene matches: 6. The CDR3 loop reads CASSIAETGGNQPQHF. The DNA for the CDR3 is TGTGCCAGTAGTATCGCGGAGACAGGGGGCAATCAGCCCCAGCATTTT.

V and J are TRBV19 and TRBJ2-2; the match to TRBD1 covers 8 bases. Per germline, CDR1 LNHDA and CDR2 SQIVND (reference sequence). This CDR3 contains 16 residues. V lost 3 bases, J lost 3 bases, and 6 bases stayed unmatched. The CDR3 DNA sequence: TGTGCCAGTAGTATTCGGACAGGGATGGACACCGGGGAGCTGTTTTTT. The encoded protein is CASSIRTGMDTGELFF.

This clone showed up just once. The rearrangement uses TRBV5-4 and TRBJ2-1; 9 nucleotides match TRBD2. Germline V lookup: CDR1 SGHNT, CDR2 YYREEE (reference sequence). The length of the CDR3 is 13 residues. V shed 7 bases, J shed 4 bases, and the junction held 3 bases outside the gene matches. CDR3: CASGREGYNEQFF. CDR3 nucleotide sequence: TGTGCCAGCGGGCGGGAGGGGTACAATGAGCAGTTCTTC.

The gene calls are TRBV10-3 and TRBJ2-7; TRBD2 aligns across 11 bases. CDR3 length equals 18 residues. J lost 5 bases, V lost 7 bases, and 19 bases had no gene match. Germline V lookup: CDR1 ENHRY, CDR2 SYGVKD. The CDR3 DNA sequence: TGTGCCATCACCCCGGGACTAGCGGTTAATTCCGGGATTGACGAGCAGTACTTC. This codes for CAITPGLAVNSGIDEQYF.

V gene TRBV7-4 combines with J gene TRBJ2-7, with 8 bases identical to TRBD2. Unmatched junction bases numbered 16, after V lost 3 bases and J lost 3 bases. The CDR3 has 18 residues. Germline CDR1 reads SGHVT; CDR2 reads SQSDAQ. The CDR3 bases are TGTGCCAGCAGCTTTTTAGCGGGACGAAGCCTAGGGAACTACGAGCAGTACTTC. Translated: CASSFLAGRSLGNYEQYF.

There are a few counts of this clone. V is TRBV2 and J is TRBJ1-5; D might be TRBD1 (5 bases). The germline V and J ends were trimmed by 6 bases and 3 bases, with 12 bases remaining between them. The CDR3 length is 14 residues. CDR1 is SNHLY and CDR2 is FYNNEI in the germline V gene. CDR3 sequence: CASRAGTLNQPQHF. The CDR3 bases are TGTGCCAGCAGGGCAGGGACTCTCAATCAGCCCCAGCATTTT.

The chain joins TRBV6-1 to TRBJ2-1; D not certain. Germline values: CDR1 MNHNS, CDR2 SASEGT. The ends were cut back, 3 bases at V and 0 bases at J, with 12 bases in the middle. This CDR3 has 16 residues. The CDR3 DNA sequence: TGTGCCAGCAGTGAGGCGCTCTCGAACTCCTACAATGAGCAGTTCTTC. Translation: CASSEALSNSYNEQFF.

The chain uses TRBV21-1 and TRBJ2-6; the D segment call TRBD1 is taken from the table without a DNA check. TRBV21-1 is flagged as a pseudogene. CDR3 length: 18 amino acids. The CDR3: CASSKGYSGLSGANVLTF. The CDR3, as DNA: TGTGCCAGCAGCAAAGGCTACTCAGGGTTGTCTGGGGCCAACGTCCTGACTTTC.

This chain connects TRBV5-1 to TRBJ2-3; unclear D gene. This CDR3 has 15 amino acids. Trimming took 0 bases from V and 5 from J, leaving 13 bases between them. Per germline, CDR1 SGHRS and CDR2 YFSETQ. In nucleotides, the CDR3 is TGCGCCAGCAGCTTGGGGGTAGCAAGGGTAGATACGCAGTATTTT. It specifies CASSLGVARVDTQYF.

This clone was seen just once. The V call is TRBV18, the J call TRBJ1-5, with D possibly matching TRBD1 (5 bases). The CDR3 is 13 residues long. Trimming removed 8 bases from V and 11 bases from J, with 19 bases in between. Germline V gene lookup returns CDR1 KGHSH and CDR2 LQKENI. DNA for the CDR3: TGTGCCAGCCGAGGGCCCTGGGGCACGGCCCAGCATTTT. Protein product: CASRGPWGTAQHF.

The rearrangement joins TRBV29-1 to TRBJ2-1; D may be TRBD2 (5 bases). Germline values: CDR1 SQVTM, CDR2 ANQGSEA. This CDR3 spans 12 amino acids. V gave up 5 bases and J gave up 6 bases, with 11 bases separating them. The CDR3 here is CSVLRGSNEQFF. CDR3 DNA sequence: TGCAGCGTTCTCCGGGGATCCAATGAGCAGTTCTTC.

This chain links TRBV7-2 with TRBJ1-2; D not certain. The germline CDR1 and CDR2 sequences are SGHTA and FQGNSA. This CDR3 is built from 14 residues. The ends were cut back, 2 bases at V and 9 bases at J, with 16 bases in the middle. CDR3 DNA sequence: TGTGCCAGCAGCTTAAGGCAGGAGGGTAGGAGCTACACCTTC. Its protein is CASSLRQEGRSYTF.

Concerning this clone: An end of the junction does not agree with germline; a read error may underlie this. The chain combines TRBV6-4 with TRBJ2-7; D may be TRBD1 or TRBD2 (5 bases each). The CDR3 extends over 12 amino acids. The germline V gene encodes CDR1 MRHNA and CDR2 SNTAGT. This chain's CDR3 is CAISAQGGEQYF. The CDR3 DNA sequence: TGTGCCATCAGTGCCCAGGGCGGGGAGCAGTACTTC.

The table lists this clone with a count of one. The rearrangement joins TRBV7-9 to TRBJ2-4; D ambiguous. This CDR3 is 15 amino acids long. Germline V gene sequence: CDR1 SEHNR, CDR2 FQNEAQ (reference sequence). Trimming removed 1 base from V and 0 bases from J, with 7 bases in between. CDR3: CASSLGSLAKNIQYF. CDR3 sequence (DNA): TGTGCCAGCAGCTTAGGGTCGCTAGCCAAAAACATTCAGTACTTC.

This clone was observed once. The chain employs TRBV28 and TRBJ2-6; TRBD1 matches at 8 bases. The V gene's germline CDR1 is MDHEN and CDR2 SYDVKM. V gave up 5 bases and J gave up 5 bases; unmatched junction bases: 2. The CDR3 consists of 14 residues. The CDR3 protein is CASSDRGRANVLTF. In nucleotides, the CDR3 is TGTGCCAGCAGTGACAGGGGCAGGGCCAACGTCCTGACTTTC.

CDR3 in amino acids: CASSPGLRSDTQYF. The CDR3 nucleotides read TGTGCCAGCTCACCGGGCCTAAGATCTGATACGCAGTATTTT. The J gene is TRBJ2-3, the V gene TRBV18; the D is unclear. The germline V and J ends were trimmed by 3 bases and 6 bases, with 13 bases remaining between them. Germline loops: CDR1 KGHSH, CDR2 LQKENI. CDR3 size: 14 residues.